These 23 T cell receptor beta chains share one sample of origin, sequenced in a study of blood T cells in healthy people across ages. Sample-barcoded 5' priming and a J-beta primer mix drove a second PCR of about 6 to 12 cycles. TCRdb re-called the 5' RACE reads with MiXCR, one entry per CDR3 protein. The table shows 800,000 or so distinct CDR3 sequences, with about 47% occurring only once. Material for sequencing was blood. All receptors come from a man older than 75 in good health.

The V and J genes are TRBV5-5 and TRBJ2-5, with 7 bases lining up with TRBD1. Germline CDR1 is SGHKS and CDR2 is YYEKEE (reference sequence). Trimming took 4 bases from V and 1 from J; bases not matched to a gene: 10. The CDR3 totals 16 residues. The DNA of the CDR3 is TGTGCCAGCAGCCCCTCTATTGGGACAGTCCAAGAGACCCAGTACTTC. Residues: CASSPSIGTVQETQYF.

There are a few counts of this clonotype. This chain links TRBV20-1 with TRBJ2-5; either TRBD1 or TRBD2 may fit D (5 bases each). Near its end, the DNA agrees better with TRBJ2-7, so the J call may be wrong. CDR3 length equals 11 residues. Germline V gives CDR1 DFQATT, CDR2 SNEGSKA (reference sequence). The CDR3 sequence: CSARRGDEQYF. Written as DNA, the CDR3 is TGCAGTGCTAGGAGAGGGGACGAGCAGTACTTC.

This clonotype showed up just a few times. The gene calls are TRBV3-1 and TRBJ2-1, with 12 bases fitting TRBD2. Germline V gene lookup returns CDR1 LGHDT and CDR2 YNNKEL (reference sequence). The V gene end was trimmed by 5 bases and the J gene end by 4 bases; junction bases not matched to a gene: 6. CDR3 length: 16 amino acids. Here the CDR3 reads CASSVSGLAGYNEQFF. The CDR3 DNA is TGTGCCAGCAGCGTTTCGGGACTAGCGGGTTACAATGAGCAGTTCTTC.

The chain employs TRBV20-1 and TRBJ2-2; 13 positions match TRBD2. The germline gives CDR1 DFQATT, CDR2 SNEGSKA (reference sequence). The length of the CDR3 is 18 residues. The J segment lost 1 base and the V segment lost 5 bases, leaving 10 bases of the junction unmatched. In DNA, the CDR3 is TGCAGTGCTCTATCCCAACTAGCGGGAGGGAAGAACACCGGGGAGCTGTTTTTT. This codes for CSALSQLAGGKNTGELFF.

The V call is TRBV4-2, the J call TRBJ2-4, with D uncertain. The DNA end is more similar to TRBJ2-7, so the J call may be wrong. CDR3 size: 14 residues. Germline lookup yields CDR1 LGHNA and CDR2 YNFKEQ. The CDR3 loop reads CASRADWSSYEQYF. CDR3 nucleotides: TGTGCCAGCAGGGCCGATTGGAGCTCCTACGAGCAGTACTTC.

The chain uses TRBV14 and TRBJ2-6; the D is unclear. The CDR3 is 18 residues long. CDR1 and CDR2 (germline): SGHDN, FVKESK. Trimming stripped 0 bases from V and 2 bases from J, with 14 bases between. CDR3 nucleotide sequence: TGTGCCAGCAGCCAAGATTTGGTAGGCAGTACTGGGGCCAACGTCCTGACTTTC. Translating gives CASSQDLVGSTGANVLTF.

The table lists this clonotype with many counts. The chain is built from TRBV5-1 and TRBJ2-7; D remains unclear. V was trimmed by 0 bases and J by 7 bases, leaving 17 bases between them. CDR1 SGHRS and CDR2 YFSETQ come from the germline V gene. The CDR3 runs 15 residues. The CDR3 region has the DNA TGCGCCAGCAGCTTGGGATCCTCCCTGGGCTTTGAGCAGTACTTC. The encoded protein is CASSLGSSLGFEQYF.

This chain links TRBV16 with TRBJ2-3; 7 bases map to TRBD1. Per germline, CDR1 KGHSY and CDR2 FQNENV. The CDR3 has 15 residues. The V and J ends lost 4 bases and 6 bases, in that order; junction bases with no gene match: 10. The CDR3 reads CASSLRTGLGDTQYF. The CDR3 bases are TGTGCCAGCAGCCTCAGGACAGGCTTGGGGGATACGCAGTATTTT.

Only a few counts were recorded for this clonotype. J is TRBJ2-5 and V is TRBV29-1; D gene unclear. Germline lookup yields CDR1 SQVTM and CDR2 ANQGSEA. Trimming pared 3 bases from V and 5 bases from J, leaving 4 bases between. The CDR3 spans 10 residues. CDR3 bases: TGCAGCGTTGACGTGGAGACCCAGTACTTC. As protein: CSVDVETQYF. The entire variable domain, with the rest obtained from reference TRBV29-1 and TRBJ2-5, is as follows: SAVISQKPSRDICQRGTSLTIQCQVDSQVTMMFWYRQQPGQSLTLIATANQGSEATYESGFVIDKFPISRPNLTFSTLTVSNMSPEDSSIYLCSVDVETQYFGPGTRLLVL.

V and J are TRBV6-2 or TRBV6-3 and TRBJ2-5, with TRBD2 matching over 12 bases. The V gene's germline CDR1 is MNHEY and CDR2 SVGEGT. The CDR3 contains 16 residues. The V gene end was trimmed by 10 bases and the J gene end by 2 bases; junction bases not matched to a gene: 11. The CDR3 sequence: CATFGLAGIMQETQYF. The CDR3 region has the DNA TGTGCCACTTTTGGACTAGCGGGAATAATGCAAGAGACCCAGTACTTC.

This clonotype has just one count. The chain carries TRBV4-3 and TRBJ2-5, with 10 nucleotides matching TRBD1. The CDR3 has 15 residues. V shed 4 bases, J shed 11 bases, and the junction held 13 bases outside the gene matches. Germline CDR1 LGHNA, CDR2 YSLEER. The CDR3 loop reads CASSPGDRGNNEQYF. In DNA form, the CDR3 reads TGCGCCAGCAGCCCAGGGGACAGGGGAAACAATGAGCAGTACTTC.

This rearrangement joins TRBV4-3 to TRBJ2-5; no firm D call. This CDR3 spans 13 amino acids. Germline V gives CDR1 LGHNA, CDR2 YSLEER. V gave up 1 base and J gave up 1 base, with 4 bases separating them. Here the CDR3 DNA reads TGCGCCAGCAGCCAAGCTACCCAAGAGACCCAGTACTTC. It specifies CASSQATQETQYF.

This chain connects TRBV5-6 to TRBJ2-1, with D possibly being TRBD2 (6 bases). Trimming stripped 2 bases from V and 5 bases from J, with 14 bases between. Germline lookup yields CDR1 SGHDT and CDR2 YYEEEE. The CDR3 contains 15 residues. CDR3 bases: TGTGCCAGCAGCTTCCCGGGACTCGCCAACAATGAGCAGTTCTTC. Its translation: CASSFPGLANNEQFF.

The chain combines TRBV12-3 or TRBV12-4 with TRBJ1-6; 8 nucleotides match TRBD1. This CDR3 spans 14 amino acids. V was clipped by 5 bases and J by 9 bases; unmatched bases: 6. The CDR3 is CASSAGTGFSPLHF. As DNA, the CDR3 is TGTGCCAGCAGTGCCGGGACAGGTTTTTCACCCCTCCACTTT.

V gene TRBV12-3 or TRBV12-4 combines with J gene TRBJ2-3; 11 bases are shared with TRBD2. The CDR3 loop spans 16 amino acids. V lost 7 bases and J lost 4; bases outside the gene matches: 10. The CDR3 reads CASILLLAGVADTQYF. CDR3 bases: TGTGCCAGCATCCTCTTACTAGCGGGAGTGGCAGATACGCAGTATTTT.

This sequence joins TRBV28 and TRBJ2-7; D not resolved. Germline loops: CDR1 MDHEN, CDR2 SYDVKM. V was cut by 2 bases and J by 0 bases, with 11 bases left in between. CDR3 size: 15 residues. The CDR3 region is CASSLTDNISYEQYF. The DNA for the CDR3 is TGTGCCAGCAGTTTAACTGATAACATCTCCTACGAGCAGTACTTC.

This clonotype was counted a few times. V and J are TRBV20-1 and TRBJ2-5; TRBD2 aligns across 7 bases. V lost 6 bases to trimming and J lost 5 bases; unmatched junction nucleotides: 15. CDR1 DFQATT and CDR2 SNEGSKA come from the germline V gene (reference sequence). The CDR3 spans 15 residues. CDR3 amino acids: CSAPGDGRAVETQYF. CDR3 bases: TGCAGTGCCCCCGGTGATGGGAGGGCCGTGGAGACCCAGTACTTC.

To note about this clonotype: A read error may explain this, as a much larger clone is one base away. This sequence joins TRBV6-5 and TRBJ2-5; D is unresolved. Trimming cost V 2 bases and J 2 bases, with 9 bases left between them. This CDR3 region has 14 residues. CDR1 MNHEY and CDR2 SVGAGI come from the germline V gene. CDR3: CASSYAGEQETQYF. The CDR3 DNA is TGTGCCAGCAGTTACGCAGGAGAACAAGAGACCCAGTACTTC.

This clonotype was detected only a few times. The chain carries TRBV5-1 and TRBJ2-5, with TRBD1 identical over 8 bases. The germline V gene has CDR1 SGHRS and CDR2 YFSETQ. The CDR3 length is 16 residues. Trimming removed 0 bases from V and 2 bases from J; junction bases left unmatched: 6. The CDR3 sequence is CASSLAYRGEQETQYF. The CDR3 DNA reads as TGCGCCAGCAGCTTGGCTTACAGGGGGGAACAAGAGACCCAGTACTTC.

Of note for this clonotype: This could be a read error, since a much larger clone is one nucleotide away. The chain couples TRBV4-3 to TRBJ2-1, with 7 bases matching TRBD2. V was pared by 2 bases and J by 4 bases, with 5 bases of the junction left unmatched. The CDR3 runs to 15 residues. CDR1 is LGHNA, CDR2 YSLEER, per germline. In nucleotides, the CDR3 is TGCGCCAGCAGCCAATTGCTAGCGGCTTACAATGAGCAGTTCTTC. It is translated as CASSQLLAAYNEQFF.

V usage is TRBV27 and J usage is TRBJ1-4; 7 nucleotides align to TRBD1. CDR1 MNHEY and CDR2 SMNVEV come from the germline V gene (reference sequence). With 6 bases clipped from V and 8 bases from J, the junction kept 9 bases outside the gene matches. The CDR3 totals 14 residues. The CDR3 nucleotides read TGTGCCAGCAGCCCCTACAGGGGTGGGGAAAAACTGTTTTTT. Translated, it gives CASSPYRGGEKLFF.

The chain is built from TRBV24-1 and TRBJ2-3, with a possible D match to TRBD1 (5 bases). The CDR3 spans 16 residues. V lost 4 bases to trimming and J lost 0 bases, with 13 bases between them. Germline CDR1 is KGHDR and CDR2 is SFDVKD. In DNA form, the CDR3 reads TGTGCCACCAGTGACTACAGGCGTACTAGCACAGATACGCAGTATTTT. Translation: CATSDYRRTSTDTQYF.

This chain connects TRBV14 to TRBJ2-7; 7 nucleotides line up with TRBD1. From germline, CDR1 is SGHDN and CDR2 FVKESK. This CDR3 contains 19 residues. Trimming took 3 bases from V and 3 from J; bases not matched to a gene: 20. CDR3: CASSHGPHRGSGEIYEQYF. Written as DNA, the CDR3 is TGTGCCAGCAGCCACGGCCCCCACAGGGGTAGTGGGGAAATCTACGAGCAGTACTTC. The variable domain in full, with the rest retrieved from reference TRBV14 and TRBJ2-7, is EAGVTQFPSHSVIEKGQTVTLRCDPISGHDNLYWYRRVMGKEIKFLLHFVKESKQDESGMPNNRFLAERTGGTYSTLKVQPAELEDSGVYFCASSHGPHRGSGEIYEQYFGPGTRLTVT.